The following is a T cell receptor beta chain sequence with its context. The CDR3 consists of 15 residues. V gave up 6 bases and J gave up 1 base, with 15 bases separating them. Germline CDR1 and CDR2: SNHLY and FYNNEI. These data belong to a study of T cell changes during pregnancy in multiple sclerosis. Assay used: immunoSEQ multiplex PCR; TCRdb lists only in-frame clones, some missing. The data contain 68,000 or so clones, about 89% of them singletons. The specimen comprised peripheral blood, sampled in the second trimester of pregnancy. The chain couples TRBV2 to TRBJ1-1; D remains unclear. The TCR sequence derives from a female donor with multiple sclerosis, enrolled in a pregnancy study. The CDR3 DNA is TGTGCCAGCAGCGCAGTTAATTCTAGGAACACTGAAGCTTTCTTT. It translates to CASSAVNSRNTEAFF.